This TCR beta chain stems from a study of beta chain features in type 1 diabetes (dated 2018 in TCRdb). Some background on the complete study: Mean age, gender distribution, total cell number and subset yield were not different between patients and healthy donors. In the study, TCRB repertoires of sorted circulating CD4+ T cell subsets from recently diagnosed type 1 diabetes patients were compared with those of matched healthy donors. Regulatory and stem cell-like memory subsets were obtained from only 8 patients and about 8 healthy donors, while naive and central memory subsets were obtained from all 30 or so donors. A total of roughly 100 million sorted cells were examined across all samples, and RNA yield correlated strongly with the number of cells per subset.

The High Capacity cDNA Reverse Transcription Kit was used to reverse transcribe all of the isolated RNA, meaning that expressed TCRB transcripts were what got sequenced. Naive, central memory and regulatory T cell samples underwent deep immunoSEQ sequencing, averaging around 3.9 million total reads per sample. Sorted cells were lysed in RLT buffer and RNA was extracted with DNase-treated RNeasy Micro or Mini kits, depending on cell number. To prevent cross-contamination, every cell subset was processed on its own, while patient and healthy donor samples were processed together. Using the immunoSEQ multiplex PCR, TCRB sequences were amplified from cDNA into 87-bp fragments spanning the CDR3 region. The amplicons were sequenced using the Illumina HiSeq platform. The authors processed their data as follows. Synthetic template baselines were used to correct PCR bias computationally, reads within Hamming distance 2 were collapsed, and singletons that could not be merged were discarded. Reads were aligned against IMGT to assign V, D and J genes, CDR3 length and insertions or deletions at six rearrangement sites. Within each subset, clonotype counts were normalized to sorted cell number, after which true diversity and Gini coefficients were computed with the tcR R package. The overlap coefficient, calculated on TCRB nucleotide sequences, was used to quantify repertoire sharing. Out-of-frame TCRB sequences from naive cells were analyzed as a proxy for the pre-selection repertoire. TCRdb took this table from immuneACCESS and kept in-frame rearrangements with V and J called. Such tables lack part of the clones; where checked against another copy, unresolved V genes explain under half of the gap, and the rest is unexplained. V and J calls and clone size are those listed in that table; D and trimming were worked out from the DNA. The sample records a few hundred thousand clones, about 15% of which are singletons. The ten largest clonotypes hold approximately 0.021% of the sample.

General study outcomes and caveats: PCR might favor shorter templates, but patient and control samples were amplified and corrected together, so any skew would affect both groups equally. Naive, central memory and regulatory TCRB repertoires appeared to be more similar among patients than among healthy donors. Because cDNA was sequenced instead of genomic DNA, highly expressing activated cells could be over-represented, though the groups showed no difference in activation or CD3 levels. At VDJ recombination sites, type 1 diabetes patients had fewer insertions and more deleted nucleotides, which implies abnormalities in thymic rearrangement. In all four CD4+ subsets, TCRB CDR3 length was moderately but significantly shorter in type 1 diabetes patients. Only small numbers of individuals were included in the HLA sub-analyses, which left unresolved whether HLA type had any influence on TCRB rearrangement.

Concerning this clone: What this receptor recognizes is not known. Qualities for individual bases were not recorded, and no much larger clone is one base off.

A single peripheral blood draw of about 120 mL on average was collected from each donor into heparinised tubes. Using a panel that included CD45RO, CCR7, CD25, CD127, CD95 and CD27, naive, central memory, regulatory and stem cell-like memory CD4+ T cells were sorted on a BD FACSAria II. Every sorted population had a purity above 95%. PBMCs were isolated right away by Lymphoprep density gradient centrifugation and were stained directly, without culture. To minimize batch effects, samples were stained and sorted in pairs, one healthy donor with one patient per experiment. The origin of this receptor is a young man with type 1 diabetes. Sequencing was performed on naive CD4+ T cells from blood. Explained via the paper, the cell subset or site label denotes: true naive CD4+ T cells.

The encoded CDR3 is CASNNPGQGGEKLFF. In nucleotide form, the sequence is TGTGCCAGCAACAATCCTGGACAGGGTGGTGAAAAACTGTTTTTT. The V gene is TRBV6-1 and the J gene is TRBJ1-4, with TRBD1 identical over 8 junction bases. The CDR3 covers 15 residues, taking in both the cysteine and the phenylalanine. Only CDR3 DNA is held: 45 bases, read in frame from base 1. Here V drops 7 bases and J drops 7 bases, and the junction holds 11 bases not matched to any gene. Based on the germline V gene, the CDR1 and CDR2 sequences are MNHNS and SASEGT.